This T cell receptor (beta chain) was captured in a study of cytomegalovirus exposure and HLA in healthy donors. Study-wide points: In vitro assays verified that three CMV-associated chains recognized CMV antigens specifically. Cytomegalovirus association was listed for approximately 160 TCR beta chains.

For this clone: Its cognate antigen is unknown.

This CDR3 region has 17 residues. The germline V gene has CDR1 ENHRY and CDR2 SYGVKD. Trimming at V came to 2 bases and at J to 4 bases, leaving 3 bases not matched to a gene. Sequencing was performed with immunoSEQ multiplex PCR; in TCRdb, only in-frame clones are kept and a portion is missing. The sample consists of about 250,000 clones, roughly 87% of them appearing once. This TCR was recovered from a man aged 18 to 30 in good health and CMV-seropositive. The sequenced material came from PBMCs. The chain recombines TRBV10-3 with TRBJ2-3; 16 nucleotides match TRBD2. CDR3 sequence: CAISEIGTSGRADTQYF. In DNA, the CDR3 is TGTGCCATCAGTGAGATAGGGACTAGCGGGAGGGCAGATACGCAGTATTTT.